This T cell receptor (beta chain) is from a study of cytomegalovirus exposure and HLA in healthy donors (dated by TCRdb to about 2017). With respect to the entire study: The roughly 670 repertoires of the first cohort and the roughly 120 validation repertoires were produced on the same platform, according to a later analysis. High-throughput TCR immunosequencing, statistical association of individual TCRs with disease status, and machine learning were combined to predict cytomegalovirus infection status. The study aimed to test whether cataloging public T cell receptors could reveal signatures of past pathogen exposure. A separate validation cohort of over 95 different subjects was used in addition to the roughly 670-subject first cohort.

The donors belonged to the validation cohort of over a hundred subjects, which was separate from the approximately 700-subject first cohort. Summary of the overall study and its limitations: In vitro tests confirmed that a few of the cytomegalovirus-associated TCR beta chains recognize cytomegalovirus antigens. The study gave a list of some 150 TCR beta chains associated with cytomegalovirus. A later analysis found that TCRs clustered in the first cohort also tended to co-occur in the 120 or so validation repertoires, with 94% of cluster scores above 0. The classifier was reported to diagnose cytomegalovirus status with high specificity and sensitivity in both the original cohort and the validation cohort. All 120 or so repertoires were used to score co-occurrence in the validation cohort in a later analysis, because that analysis had no HLA typing for the cohort. According to the authors, the approach could potentially be generalized to other disease states and immunological phenotypes. Across donors, most TCR sequences were observed very rarely, whereas some public TCRs were present in many individuals.

Libraries were constructed by the immunoSEQ multiplex PCR assay. Regarding the original processing steps: A statistical classification framework was built to diagnose cytomegalovirus status from the catalog of TCR beta chain sequences. TCRdb obtained this table from immuneACCESS and retained in-frame rearrangements with V and J assigned. These tables miss some clones; where compared with another copy, unresolved V genes account for less than half of the shortfall, and the remainder is unexplained. V and J calls and clone size are given by that table; D and trimming were obtained from the DNA. The sample records 110,000 or so clones, around 88% of which are singletons. About 1.7% of the sample goes to the ten largest clones. V and J are trimmed by 5 bases and 4 bases, and the gene matches miss 7 bases of the junction. For CDR1 and CDR2, the germline V gene lists SGHAT and FQNNGV. From its cysteine to its phenylalanine, the CDR3 spans 16 amino acids. CDR3 DNA only is kept here, 48 bases in frame from base 1.

This clone was recorded once. Its antigen is still unknown. There are no base qualities to consult, and no much larger clone falls within one base. The sequenced material came from PBMCs. The receptor's source is a man between 18 and 29 years old in good health and CMV-seronegative. The chain links TRBV11-2 with TRBJ2-2; 10 central bases correspond to TRBD1. The CDR3 region has the sequence CASSGRQGAFTGELFF. The DNA sequence reads TGTGCCAGCAGCGGACGACAGGGGGCGTTCACCGGGGAGCTGTTTTTT.